Reported below is one T cell receptor beta chain. Its antigen is undetermined. This entry comes from a study of brain T cells in children with intractable seizures. Time point indicated: blood from clinic visit 5 months post-surgery; TSC patient then seizure free. Sequencing was limited to surgery cases with top T cell transcript signatures in brain tissue. Before surgery, patients took at least one anti-epileptic drug. Germline CDR1 reads SGHTS; CDR2 reads YDEGEE. The CDR3 runs 15 residues. V lost 2 bases, J lost 0 bases, and 11 bases lay in between. Here immunoSEQ multiplex PCR was the method, and the copy in TCRdb shows in-frame clones only, minus some. Counted here are about 340,000 clones, about 94% occurring once; the ten biggest clones make up 5% to 7%. Study findings and constraints: Viral specificity was inferred only from CDR3 similarity; HCMV serostatus was unknown. Pre- and post-surgery blood differed in depth, so pre-surgery absences may be undersampling.

Sequenced here: peripheral blood, sampled approximately 5 months after surgery. This TCR was recovered from a boy in the first two years of life with tuberous sclerosis and intractable seizures. The chain couples TRBV5-8 to TRBJ1-1; tentatively, D is TRBD1 (5 bases). The DNA of the CDR3 is TGTGCCAGCAGCTTTTTGGAGGGGATGAACACTGAAGCTTTCTTT. It codes for CASSFLEGMNTEAFF.